This entry concerns a single T cell receptor (beta chain). Its specific antigen is unknown. No base qualities exist here, and no much larger clone lies one base off it. This specimen comes from a study of CD8 T cells in Susac syndrome (dated by TCRdb to between 2018 and 2020). For the wider study: Among the Susac syndrome patients who were sequenced, clinically active disease was present in more than 5 and clinical remission was observed in eight. Susac syndrome patients were therapy-naive, on corticosteroids (some also receiving IVIg), or on IVIg alone at blood withdrawal. Whether CD8+ T cell activation and differentiation in Susac syndrome was antigen driven was tested using repertoire sequencing. Paper-wide results and their limitations: The study acknowledged that relatively few individuals were included in the TCR sequencing and HLA analysis. The CD4+ T cell repertoire of patients with Susac syndrome showed no detectable clonal expansion.

Cut back by 3 bases and 3 bases, the V and J ends lie 6 bases apart. The CDR3 sequence holds 13 residues, the cysteine and phenylalanine included. Just CDR3 DNA is preserved here, 39 bases in frame from base 1. From the germline V gene (reference sequence), CDR1 is SEHNR and CDR2 is FQNEAQ. RNA was extracted using the RNeasy kit, and about 0.5 to 1 ug of the RNA was reverse transcribed with random hexamers. The immunoSEQ multiplex PCR assay, which covers 54 Vbeta and 13 Jbeta segments, was used to amplify TCR beta CDR3 regions. PCR amplification bias was corrected by using a synthetic template baseline for primer optimization and computational correction. As for the original processing: Only productive sequences were kept, with reads annotated to V, D and J genes according to IMGT and analyzed in immunoSEQ Analyzer. Clonality was calculated as one minus the Shannon entropy normalized by log2 of the number of productive unique sequences. For each patient and control, public and private clones were evaluated within the 100 most prevalent clones. Susac-specific clones were defined as absent from healthy and MS cohorts, about 1,000 published viral clones and other ImmuneACCESS disease sequences. TCRdb trimmed public reads at Q25 via fastp, called clones via MiXCR and kept in-frame beta chains. Identical CDR3 protein sequences are pooled into one entry, listed with their most common genes and DNA. None of the V and J calls come from the authors' own analysis; TCRdb made them. Counted in this sample were about 240,000 distinct CDR3 sequences; 90% to 97% of them appeared once. The biggest ten clones account for under 0.12% of the sample.

Peripheral blood CD8+ and CD4+ T cells from healthy donors, Susac syndrome patients and multiple sclerosis patients were profiled by high-throughput TCR beta sequencing. The Susac syndrome patients fulfilled recently defined diagnostic criteria for either definite or probable disease. Bulk CD8+ and CD4+ T cells were purified by magnetic negative isolation, whereas CD8+ TEMRA cells were enriched by FACS. Blood was collected in EDTA tubes and processed within 24 hours, with PBMCs isolated through density gradient centrifugation. PBMCs destined for TCR sequencing were cryopreserved in liquid nitrogen and later thawed in a 37 °C water bath. The sorted or isolated CD4+, CD8+ and CD8+ TEMRA cells had a purity of 90% or higher.

Sequencing was done on a sample of CD4+ T cells from PBMCs. The rearranged segments are TRBV7-9 and TRBJ2-1; no D gene can be assigned with confidence. This clonotype was sampled from a human donor with Susac syndrome. In nucleotides, the sequence is TGTGCCAGCAGCTTCACTAACTACAATGAGCAGTTCTTC. It translates as CASSFTNYNEQFF. The full variable domain, with segments outside the CDR3 supplied by the reference TRBV7-9 and TRBJ2-1 proteins, appears as DTGVSQNPRHKITKRGQNVTFRCDPISEHNRLYWYRQTLGQGPEFLTYFQNEAQLEKSRLLSDRFSAERPKGSFSTLEIQRTEQGDSAMYLCASSFTNYNEQFFGPGTRLTVL.